The source of this TCR beta chain is a study of cytomegalovirus exposure and HLA in healthy donors. On the study more broadly: Researchers previously reported finding some 110 million unique TCR beta sequences from 170 million or so T cells. Study results and limitations: Usually a TCR sequence was rare, but some public TCRs were found in many donors. The study put 150 to 200 TCR beta chains on its list as cytomegalovirus-associated.

Vbeta (60) and Jbeta (13) primers were used in the PCR. Per the original data handling: In a later analysis, 60 million to 90 million unique TCR beta chains included roughly 11 million shared by two or more donors. Assay used: immunoSEQ multiplex PCR; TCRdb lists only in-frame clones, some missing. The DNA gave D and trimming, while V, J and clone size come from that table. The sample yields roughly 150,000 clones, roughly 80% seen once. Trimming stripped 5 bases from V and 1 base from J, with 15 bases between. The germline V gene has CDR1 MDHEN and CDR2 SYDVKM. This CDR3 spans 16 amino acids. About this clone itself: Antigen unknown.

The source material was PBMCs. The chain couples TRBV28 to TRBJ2-4; D might be TRBD1 (6 bases). The source of this sequence is a girl aged 5-17 years in good health and CMV-seropositive. The CDR3 spells CASSPYRVSAKNIQYF. CDR3 nucleotides: TGTGCCAGCAGTCCTTACAGGGTCTCGGCCAAAAACATTCAGTACTTC.